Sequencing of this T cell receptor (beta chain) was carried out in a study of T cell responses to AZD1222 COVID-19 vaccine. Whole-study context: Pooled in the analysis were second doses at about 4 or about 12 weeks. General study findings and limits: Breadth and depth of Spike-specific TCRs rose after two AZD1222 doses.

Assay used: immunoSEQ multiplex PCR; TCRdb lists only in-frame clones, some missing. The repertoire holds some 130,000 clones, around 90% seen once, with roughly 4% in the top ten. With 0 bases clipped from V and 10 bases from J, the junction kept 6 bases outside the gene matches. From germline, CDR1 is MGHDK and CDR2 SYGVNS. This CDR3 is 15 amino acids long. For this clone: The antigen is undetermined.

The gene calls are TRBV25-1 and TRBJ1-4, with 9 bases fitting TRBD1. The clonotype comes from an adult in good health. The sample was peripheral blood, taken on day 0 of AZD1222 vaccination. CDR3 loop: CASSEYYRGQAKLFF. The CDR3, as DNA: TGTGCCAGCAGTGAATACTACAGGGGGCAGGCAAAACTGTTTTTT.